This T cell receptor (beta chain) stems from a study of T cells in Graves' hyperthyroidism and ophthalmopathy. TCR beta CDR3 sequences were amplified from RNA transcripts. HTBI primers were employed in a first-round RT-PCR of the TCR CDR3. TCRdb reanalysed the multiplex PCR reads using MiXCR and keeps one entry per CDR3 protein. Of approximately 600,000 distinct CDR3 sequences listed, 20% to 25% are singletons. V was pared by 0 bases and J by 3 bases, with 8 bases of the junction left unmatched. The CDR3 contains 16 residues. Germline V gene sequence: CDR1 DFQATT, CDR2 SNEGSKA (reference sequence). Study-wide findings and caveats: Most thyroid-expanded clonotypes above 0.001 were also found in blood.

On this clonotype: Its antigen is as yet unknown.

The rearrangement uses TRBV20-1 and TRBJ2-7; TRBD2 aligns across 10 bases. The clonotype was recovered from a man aged 30-40 years with Graves' ophthalmopathy. The material sequenced was blood. The CDR3, as DNA: TGCAGTGCTAGAGACCCAGGGACTAGCGTTATCTACGAGCAGTACTTC. Translation gives CSARDPGTSVIYEQYF.